This TCR beta chain was sequenced during a study of T-cell memory formation after mild COVID-19. Study as a whole: Largely, TCR clusters stayed within a single donor.

V lost 7 bases to trimming and J lost 1 base, with 8 bases between them. The CDR3 consists of 13 residues. Germline V lookup: CDR1 SGHNT, CDR2 YENEEA. Notes on this clonotype: What it recognizes is unknown.

Study-wide results and limits: Pre-infection memory harbored some responding clones, suggesting cross-reactive memory joined. Mainly CM and EM harbored the contracting CD4+ clones; mainly EMRA harbored the CD8+ ones.

Constant-segment primers served in 5'RACE that generated TCR alpha and TCR beta cDNA libraries bearing sample barcodes and UMIs. One entry per CDR3 protein, called by TCRdb with MiXCR from the 5' RACE reads. The table lists 450,000 or so distinct CDR3 sequences, roughly 25% of them singletons. The gene calls are TRBV11-3 and TRBJ2-1, with D hard to call. The source of this sequence is an adult woman who had mild COVID-19 (a few samples of this study predate the infection). Cell type and time point are not known. Specimen: PBMCs or a T cell subset sorted from them (not recorded which). This chain's CDR3 is CASMAPSYNEQFF. The CDR3 nucleotides are TGTGCCAGCATGGCGCCTTCCTACAATGAGCAGTTCTTC.